The 30 T cell receptor beta chains presented below share a single source sample, sequenced in a study of cytomegalovirus exposure and HLA in healthy donors. This table comes from immunoSEQ multiplex PCR, and its TCRdb copy is limited to in-frame clones, with some not included. The sample consists of over 90,000 clones, about 94% of them appearing once. Sequenced material: PBMCs. Source of these receptors: a woman aged 18-29 years in good health and CMV-seronegative.

V gene TRBV25-1 combines with J gene TRBJ2-7, with 10 bases identical to TRBD2. Trimming at V came to 1 base and at J to 5 bases, leaving 5 bases not matched to a gene. The CDR3 sequence is 15 residues long. Germline lookup yields CDR1 MGHDK and CDR2 SYGVNS. CDR3 protein: CASSESSGSTHEQYF. The CDR3 DNA reads TGTGCCAGCAGTGAATCTAGCGGGAGTACCCACGAGCAGTACTTC.

This clone appeared once. The rearrangement uses TRBV25-1 and TRBJ2-7; 8 bases are a match to TRBD1. Germline CDR1 and CDR2: MGHDK and SYGVNS. J lost 3 bases, V lost 1 base, and 8 bases had no gene match. The CDR3 has 16 amino acids. The CDR3 DNA reads as TGTGCCAGCAGTGAATCCTATAGGACAGGGAGCTACGAGCAGTACTTC. It codes for CASSESYRTGSYEQYF.

This sequence joins TRBV11-3 and TRBJ1-2; D call uncertain. Germline V gives CDR1 SGHNT, CDR2 YENEEA. Trimming stripped 3 bases from V and 8 bases from J, with 19 bases between. The CDR3 loop spans 15 amino acids. CDR3 nucleotides: TGTGCCAGCAGCTTTAATTCCGGCGATTCGAGGGGCTACACCTTC. Its protein is CASSFNSGDSRGYTF.

V usage is TRBV7-8 and J usage is TRBJ2-7; TRBD1 might be the D (6 bases). The CDR3 contains 13 residues. Looked up from germline, CDR1 is SGHVS and CDR2 is FQNEAQ. V was pared by 6 bases and J by 2 bases, with 11 bases between. CDR3 sequence (DNA): TGTGCCAGCAGAAGCAGGGGAGCCTACGAGCAGTACTTC. It encodes CASRSRGAYEQYF.

This clone was found once. The chain recombines TRBV5-4 with TRBJ2-1; D is perhaps TRBD2 (5 bases). The CDR3 spans 15 residues. V was cut by 4 bases and J by 1 base, with 12 bases left in between. The germline CDR1 and CDR2 sequences are SGHNT and YYREEE (reference sequence). The CDR3 protein is CASSAEELSYNEQFF. CDR3 in DNA: TGTGCCAGCAGCGCGGAGGAATTATCCTACAATGAGCAGTTCTTC. The complete variable domain, with remaining parts taken from reference TRBV5-4 and TRBJ2-1, reads ETGVTQSPTHLIKTRGQQVTLRCSSQSGHNTVSWYQQALGQGPQFIFQYYREEENGRGNFPPRFSGLQFPNYSSELNVNALELDDSALYLCASSAEELSYNEQFFGPGTRLTVL.

The chain uses TRBV6-5 and TRBJ2-7; 7 bases map to TRBD1. V lost 5 bases and J lost 3; bases outside the gene matches: 10. Germline assignment: CDR1 MNHEY and CDR2 SVGAGI. The CDR3 runs to 15 residues. The CDR3 nucleotides read TGTGCCAGCAGTCCCCGACAGGGTCAAGGCTACGAGCAGTACTTC. Translated: CASSPRQGQGYEQYF.

This chain joins TRBV10-3 and TRBJ1-2, with TRBD1 identical over 9 bases. The germline V gene encodes CDR1 ENHRY and CDR2 SYGVKD. The CDR3 covers 15 residues. With V trimmed by 5 bases and J by 5 bases, 9 bases remained unmatched. The CDR3 here is CAISQHAGQGYGYTF. The CDR3 DNA reads TGTGCCATCAGTCAACATGCGGGACAGGGTTATGGCTACACCTTC.

The rearrangement uses TRBV2 and TRBJ1-6, with TRBD1 as a possible D gene (5 bases). V lost 2 bases and J 8 bases, leaving 13 bases between the germline ends. The germline V gene has CDR1 SNHLY and CDR2 FYNNEI. The CDR3 runs 15 residues. The CDR3 reads CASSESRGTYSPLHF. In DNA form, the CDR3 reads TGTGCCAGCAGTGAATCAAGGGGCACGTATTCACCCCTCCACTTT. Together with reference TRBV2 and TRBJ1-6, the CDR3 gives the full variable domain: EPEVTQTPSHQVTQMGQEVILRCVPISNHLYFYWYRQILGQKVEFLVSFYNNEISEKSEIFDDQFSVERPDGSNFTLKIRSTKLEDSAMYFCASSESRGTYSPLHFGNGTRLTVT.

The rearrangement links TRBV4-3 to TRBJ1-3; maybe TRBD1 (6 bases). This CDR3 spans 16 amino acids. Between the trimmed V and J ends, which lost 4 bases and 0 bases, there was a span of 13 bases. From germline, CDR1 is LGHNA and CDR2 YSLEER. The CDR3 DNA sequence: TGCGCCAGCAGCCCCGGGACATATCGCTCTGGAAACACCATATATTTT. This encodes CASSPGTYRSGNTIYF.

The chain has TRBV27 and TRBJ1-3, with 8 bases aligning to TRBD1. CDR1 is MNHEY, CDR2 SMNVEV, per germline (reference sequence). The CDR3 consists of 15 residues. The V gene end was trimmed by 5 bases and the J gene end by 1 base; junction bases not matched to a gene: 4. The CDR3 nucleotides are TGTGCCAGCAGTAACGACAGGGGTTCTGGAAACACCATATATTTT. It yields the protein CASSNDRGSGNTIYF.

The count of this clone is one. This chain joins TRBV5-1 and TRBJ2-5; 9 nucleotides line up with TRBD2. The germline CDR1 and CDR2 sequences are SGHRS and YFSETQ. CDR3 size: 14 residues. Germline trimming cut 7 bases from V and 5 bases from J; bases unmatched to any gene: 9. CDR3 amino acids: CASGTRGGRETQYF. For the CDR3, the DNA is TGCGCCAGCGGCACGCGGGGGGGCAGGGAGACCCAGTACTTC.

The rearrangement links TRBV5-1 to TRBJ2-7; 8 positions agree with TRBD2. Germline trimming cut 6 bases from V and 1 base from J; bases unmatched to any gene: 12. Germline V gene sequence: CDR1 SGHRS, CDR2 YFSETQ. The CDR3 runs to 16 residues. The CDR3 reads CASTPMLAGTSYEQYF. The CDR3 DNA is TGCGCCAGCACCCCAATGCTAGCGGGTACTTCCTACGAGCAGTACTTC.

DNA for the CDR3: TGCAGCGTCTTGACTCGGCTAGCGGGGGCTAGACTAAACATTCAGTACTTC. This sequence encodes CSVLTRLAGARLNIQYF. J is TRBJ2-4 and V is TRBV29-1; the match to TRBD2 covers 10 bases. Trimming removed 6 bases from V and 6 bases from J; junction bases left unmatched: 17. CDR3 length: 17 residues. Germline V gene sequence: CDR1 SQVTM, CDR2 ANQGSEA.

The V call is TRBV7-2, the J call TRBJ2-1; the match to TRBD2 covers 13 bases. Germline-derived CDR1 and CDR2 are SGHTA and FQGNSA. V lost 3 bases and J lost 6; bases outside the gene matches: 5. CDR3 length: 16 amino acids. The CDR3 nucleotides read TGTGCCAGCAGCTTGCGTGGGACTAGCGGGGCCAATGAGCAGTTCTTC. It translates to CASSLRGTSGANEQFF.

J is TRBJ2-7 and V is TRBV11-2, with 15 bases lining up with TRBD2. The trim removed 4 bases at V and 2 bases at J, leaving 0 bases unmatched. CDR1 and CDR2 (germline): SGHAT, FQNNGV. The CDR3 spans 15 residues. The CDR3 DNA follows: TGTGCCAGCAGCTGGACTAGCGGGAGGGCCTACGAGCAGTACTTC. Amino acids: CASSWTSGRAYEQYF.

V and J are TRBV11-3 and TRBJ2-7, with D tentatively TRBD2 (5 bases). V lost 6 bases and J lost 2, with 26 bases in between. The CDR3 runs 18 residues. Germline V lookup: CDR1 SGHNT, CDR2 YENEEA. CDR3 sequence: CASSAPRRRLAGPYEQYF. CDR3 DNA sequence: TGTGCCAGCAGTGCACCCCGGAGGCGGTTGGCAGGACCCTACGAGCAGTACTTC.

The genes are TRBV5-1 and TRBJ2-5; 9 bases map to TRBD1. CDR1 is SGHRS and CDR2 is YFSETQ in the germline V gene. V shed 0 bases, J shed 4 bases, and the junction held 7 bases outside the gene matches. CDR3 length: 16 amino acids. CDR3 in amino acids: CASSLAWGQGGETQYF. CDR3 DNA sequence: TGCGCCAGCAGCTTGGCCTGGGGACAGGGAGGAGAGACCCAGTACTTC.

The V and J genes are TRBV10-1 and TRBJ2-4; possible D gene TRBD2, 5 bases. V dropped 3 bases and J dropped 0 bases, with 6 bases sitting between them. The CDR3 spans 14 residues. Germline V gene sequence: CDR1 WNHNN, CDR2 SYGVQD (reference sequence). DNA for the CDR3: TGCGCCAGCAGTGACGGGGTAGCCAAAAACATTCAGTACTTC. This gives the protein CASSDGVAKNIQYF.

The chain uses TRBV19 and TRBJ1-2; weak D call: TRBD1 (5 bases). CDR1 is LNHDA and CDR2 is SQIVND in the germline V gene (reference sequence). Trimming removed 8 bases from V and 1 base from J, with 17 bases in between. CDR3 size: 15 residues. The CDR3 nucleotides are TGTGCCAGTGCCACGGATGGGGCGATTAACTATGGCTACACCTTC. It codes for CASATDGAINYGYTF.

The rearrangement joins TRBV10-3 to TRBJ1-5; tentative D call: TRBD1 (6 bases). The germline CDR1 and CDR2 sequences are ENHRY and SYGVKD. The V end was cut by 7 bases, the J end by 5 bases, with 12 bases between. The CDR3 is 13 residues long. CDR3 in DNA: TGTGCCATCAACGGACAGCCCGATCAGCCCCAGCATTTT. Protein sequence: CAINGQPDQPQHF.

This chain links TRBV5-1 with TRBJ1-4; TRBD1 is a possible D gene (6 bases). Trimming removed 5 bases from V and 3 bases from J, with 14 bases in between. The V gene's germline CDR1 is SGHRS and CDR2 YFSETQ. The CDR3 loop spans 15 amino acids. The CDR3: CASSLSQGSNEKLFF. The CDR3 DNA follows: TGCGCCAGCAGTCTTTCACAGGGCTCTAATGAAAAACTGTTTTTT.

The chain links TRBV6-1 to TRBJ1-1; TRBD1 matches 9 bases. The CDR3 loop spans 10 amino acids. With 6 bases clipped from V and 10 bases from J, the junction kept 0 bases outside the gene matches. Germline V lookup: CDR1 MNHNS, CDR2 SASEGT. Written as DNA, the CDR3 is TGTGCCAGCAGGGGACAGGGAGCTTTCTTT. Translation: CASRGQGAFF.

With respect to this clone: One end of the junction does not line up with germline, which may come from a read error. V usage is TRBV7-7 and J usage is TRBJ2-3, with a weak D call TRBD2 (5 bases). The V gene's germline CDR1 is SSHAT and CDR2 FNYEAQ (reference sequence). The CDR3 loop spans 13 amino acids. For the CDR3, the DNA is TGTGCTAGCAGCTTAGCGTCCGAGGGTACGCAGTATTTT. Protein: CASSLASEGTQYF.

The CDR3 sequence: CASSYGDRDQETQYF. The CDR3 bases are TGTGCCAGCAGTTACGGGGACAGGGACCAAGAGACCCAGTACTTC. The chain links TRBV6-5 to TRBJ2-5; 9 bases are a match to TRBD1. There are 15 residues in the CDR3. Trimming removed 2 bases from V and 0 bases from J; junction bases left unmatched: 1. CDR1 and CDR2 from the germline V gene are MNHEY and SVGAGI.

The chain uses TRBV6-4 and TRBJ2-5, with 9 bases lining up with TRBD1. Germline values: CDR1 MRHNA, CDR2 SNTAGT. CDR3 length: 16 residues. V was clipped by 2 bases and J by 2 bases; unmatched bases: 6. The CDR3 DNA follows: TGTGCCAGCAGTGACCCTGACAGGGGGTCACAAGAGACCCAGTACTTC. Encoded protein: CASSDPDRGSQETQYF.

This chain links TRBV9 with TRBJ2-3; 10 bases align to TRBD2. Germline loops: CDR1 SGDLS, CDR2 YYNGEE. The V gene end was trimmed by 4 bases and the J gene end by 2 bases; junction bases not matched to a gene: 7. The CDR3 is made up of 16 amino acids. CDR3: CASSSGTSETTDTQYF. The CDR3 DNA reads as TGTGCCAGCAGCTCCGGGACTAGCGAAACCACAGATACGCAGTATTTT.

The chain couples TRBV29-1 to TRBJ1-4, with 11 bases matching TRBD1. J was trimmed by 7 bases and V by 7 bases; bases with no gene match: 5. Germline CDR1 SQVTM, CDR2 ANQGSEA. The CDR3 sequence is 13 residues long. In nucleotides, the CDR3 is TGCAGCGCGGCGGGACAGGGGGTTGAAAAACTGTTTTTT. Encoded protein: CSAAGQGVEKLFF.

V usage is TRBV30 and J usage is TRBJ2-2, with 8 positions matching TRBD1. This CDR3 spans 14 amino acids. CDR1 and CDR2 from the germline V gene are GTSNPN and SVGIG (reference sequence). The V gene end was trimmed by 3 bases and the J gene end by 6 bases; junction bases not matched to a gene: 6. The CDR3 region is CAWRAGQGAGELFF. The CDR3 region has the DNA TGTGCCTGGAGAGCAGGACAGGGAGCCGGGGAGCTGTTTTTT. The whole variable domain, remainder taken from reference TRBV30 and TRBJ2-2, is SQTIHQWPATLVQPVGSPLSLECTVEGTSNPNLYWYRQAAGRGLQLLFYSVGIGQISSEVPQNLSASRPQDRQFILSSKKLLLSDSGFYLCAWRAGQGAGELFFGEGSRLTVL.

The chain employs TRBV13 and TRBJ2-2; possibly TRBD1 for D (5 bases). Germline CDR1 reads PRHDT; CDR2 reads FYEKMQ (reference sequence). The CDR3 sequence is 16 residues long. V lost 1 base, J lost 1 base, and 10 bases lay in between. The CDR3 loop is CASSLAGNLNTGELFF. The CDR3 bases are TGTGCCAGCAGCTTAGCAGGGAACCTGAACACCGGGGAGCTGTTTTTT.

V gene TRBV7-3 combines with J gene TRBJ1-2, with a possible D match to TRBD1 (6 bases). Trimming pared 2 bases from V and 4 bases from J, leaving 14 bases between. This CDR3 region has 15 residues. Germline V CDR1 and CDR2: SGHTA, FQGTGA. Here the CDR3 reads CASSLGPTGSYGYTF. For the CDR3, the DNA is TGTGCCAGCAGCTTAGGCCCAACAGGGAGCTATGGCTACACCTTC.